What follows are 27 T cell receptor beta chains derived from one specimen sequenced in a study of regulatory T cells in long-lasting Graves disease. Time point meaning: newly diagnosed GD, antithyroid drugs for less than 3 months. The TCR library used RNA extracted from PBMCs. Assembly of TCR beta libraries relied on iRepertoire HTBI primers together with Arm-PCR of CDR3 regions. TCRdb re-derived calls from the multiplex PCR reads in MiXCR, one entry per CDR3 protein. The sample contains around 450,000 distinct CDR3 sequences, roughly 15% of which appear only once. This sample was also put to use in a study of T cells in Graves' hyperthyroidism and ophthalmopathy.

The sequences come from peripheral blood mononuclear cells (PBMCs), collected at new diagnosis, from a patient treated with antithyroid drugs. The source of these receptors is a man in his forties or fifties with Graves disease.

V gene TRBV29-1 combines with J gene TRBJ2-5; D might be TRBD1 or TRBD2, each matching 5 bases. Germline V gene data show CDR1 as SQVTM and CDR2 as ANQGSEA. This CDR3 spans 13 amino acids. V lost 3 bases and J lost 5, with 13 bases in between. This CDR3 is CSVEVGDMETQYF. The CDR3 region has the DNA TGCAGCGTTGAGGTGGGGGATATGGAGACCCAGTACTTC.

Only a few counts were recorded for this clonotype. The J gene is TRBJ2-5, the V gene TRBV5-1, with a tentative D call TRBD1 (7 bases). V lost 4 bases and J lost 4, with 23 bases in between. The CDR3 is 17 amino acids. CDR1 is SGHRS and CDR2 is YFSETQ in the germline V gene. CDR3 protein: CASSPSGGQGNGETQYF. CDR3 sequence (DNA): TGCGCCAGCAGCCCGTCAGGGGGGCAGGGGAATGGAGAGACCCAGTACTTC.

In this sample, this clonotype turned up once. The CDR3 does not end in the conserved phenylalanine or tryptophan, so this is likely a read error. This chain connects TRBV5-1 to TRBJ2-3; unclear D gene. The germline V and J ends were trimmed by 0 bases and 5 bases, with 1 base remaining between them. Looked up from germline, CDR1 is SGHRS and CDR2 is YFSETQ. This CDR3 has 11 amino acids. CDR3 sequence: CASSLGDTQYL. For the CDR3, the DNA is TGCGCCAGCAGCTTGGGAGATACGCAGTATTTG.

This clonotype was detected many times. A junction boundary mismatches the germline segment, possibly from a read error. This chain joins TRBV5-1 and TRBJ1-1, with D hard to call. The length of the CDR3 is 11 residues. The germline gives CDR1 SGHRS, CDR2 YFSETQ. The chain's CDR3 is CASSGNTEAFF. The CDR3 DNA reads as TGTGCCAGCAGCGGGAACACTGAAGCTTTCTTT. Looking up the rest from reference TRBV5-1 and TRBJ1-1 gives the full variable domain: KAGVTQTPRYLIKTRGQQVTLSCSPISGHRSVSWYQQTPGQGLQFLFEYFSETQRNKGNFPGRFSGRQFSNSRSEMNVSTLELGDSALYLCASSGNTEAFFGQGTRLTVV.

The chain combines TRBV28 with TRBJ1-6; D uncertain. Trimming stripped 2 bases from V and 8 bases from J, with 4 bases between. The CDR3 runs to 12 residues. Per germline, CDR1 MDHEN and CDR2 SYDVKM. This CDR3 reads CASSLAYSPLHF. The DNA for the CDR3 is TGTGCCAGCAGTTTAGCATATTCACCCCTCCACTTT.

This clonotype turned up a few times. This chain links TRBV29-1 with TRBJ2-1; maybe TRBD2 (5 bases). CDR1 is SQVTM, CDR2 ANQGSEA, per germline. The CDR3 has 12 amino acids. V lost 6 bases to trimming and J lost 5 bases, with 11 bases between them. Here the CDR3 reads CSVGEVDNEQFF. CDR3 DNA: TGCAGCGTCGGGGAAGTAGACAATGAGCAGTTCTTC.

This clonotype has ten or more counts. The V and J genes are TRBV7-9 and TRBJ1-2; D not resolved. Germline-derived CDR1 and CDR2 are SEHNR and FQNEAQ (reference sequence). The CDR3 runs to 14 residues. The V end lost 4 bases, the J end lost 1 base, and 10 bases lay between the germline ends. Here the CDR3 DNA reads TGTGCCAGCAGCTCGCAGAATCTTAACTATGGCTACACCTTC. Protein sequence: CASSSQNLNYGYTF.

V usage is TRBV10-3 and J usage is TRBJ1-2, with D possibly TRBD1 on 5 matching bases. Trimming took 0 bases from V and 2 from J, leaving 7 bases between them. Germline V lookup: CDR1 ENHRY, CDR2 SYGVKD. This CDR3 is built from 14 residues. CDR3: CAISESGGNYGYTF. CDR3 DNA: TGTGCCATCAGTGAGTCGGGGGGGAACTATGGCTACACCTTC.

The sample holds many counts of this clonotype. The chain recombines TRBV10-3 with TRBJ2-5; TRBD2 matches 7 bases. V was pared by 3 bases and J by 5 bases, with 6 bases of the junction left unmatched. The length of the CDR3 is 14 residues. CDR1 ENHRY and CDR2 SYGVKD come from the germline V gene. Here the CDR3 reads CAISEWGGSETQYF. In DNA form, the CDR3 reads TGTGCCATCAGTGAATGGGGGGGTTCGGAGACCCAGTACTTC.

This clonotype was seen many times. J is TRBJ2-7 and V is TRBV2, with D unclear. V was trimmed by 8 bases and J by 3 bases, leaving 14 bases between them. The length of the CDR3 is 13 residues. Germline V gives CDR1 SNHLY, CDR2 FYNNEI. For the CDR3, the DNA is TGTGCCAGCGGCGCGATCACCGTCTACGAGCAGTACTTC. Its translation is CASGAITVYEQYF.

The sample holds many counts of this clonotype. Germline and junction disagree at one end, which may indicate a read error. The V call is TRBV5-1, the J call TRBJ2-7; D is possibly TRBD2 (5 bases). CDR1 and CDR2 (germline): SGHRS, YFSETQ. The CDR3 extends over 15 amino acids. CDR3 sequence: CASSRGGTGSYEQYF. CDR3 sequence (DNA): TGTGCCAGCAGCCGTGGTGGCACGGGGTCCTACGAGCAGTACTTC.

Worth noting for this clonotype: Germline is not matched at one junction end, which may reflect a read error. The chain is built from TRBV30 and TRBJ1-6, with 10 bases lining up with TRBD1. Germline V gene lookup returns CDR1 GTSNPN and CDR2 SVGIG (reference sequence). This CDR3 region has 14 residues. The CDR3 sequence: CAGRSGTGDSPLHF. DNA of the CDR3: TGTGCCGGGAGGTCCGGGACAGGGGATTCACCCCTCCACTTT.

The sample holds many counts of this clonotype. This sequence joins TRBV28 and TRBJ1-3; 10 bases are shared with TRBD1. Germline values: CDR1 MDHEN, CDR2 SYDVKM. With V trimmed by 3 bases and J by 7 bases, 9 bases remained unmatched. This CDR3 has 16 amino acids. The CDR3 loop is CASSFLPLDRGNTIYF. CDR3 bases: TGTGCCAGCAGTTTCCTCCCCCTGGACAGGGGGAACACCATATATTTT.

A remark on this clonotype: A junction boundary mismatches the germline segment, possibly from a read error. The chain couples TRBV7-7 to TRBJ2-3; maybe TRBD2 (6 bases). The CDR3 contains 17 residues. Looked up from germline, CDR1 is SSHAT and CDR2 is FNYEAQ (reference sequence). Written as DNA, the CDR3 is TGTGCTAGCAGCCCAGGGCCGCGGGGCGCTAGCACAGATACGCAGTATTTT. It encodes CASSPGPRGASTDTQYF.

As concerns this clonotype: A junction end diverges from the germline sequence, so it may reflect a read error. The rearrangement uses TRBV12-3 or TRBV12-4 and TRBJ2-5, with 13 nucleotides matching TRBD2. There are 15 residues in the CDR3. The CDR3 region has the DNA TGTGCCAGCAGCCGACTAGCGGGGGGCCAAGGGACCCAGTACTTC. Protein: CASSRLAGGQGTQYF.

CDR3 residues: CASRGGWTGELFF. The CDR3 DNA reads TGTGCCAGCAGAGGCGGTTGGACCGGGGAGCTGTTTTTT. The gene calls are TRBV12-3 or TRBV12-4 and TRBJ2-2; D is undetermined. V gave up 6 bases and J gave up 5 bases, with 10 bases separating them. The CDR3 runs 13 residues.

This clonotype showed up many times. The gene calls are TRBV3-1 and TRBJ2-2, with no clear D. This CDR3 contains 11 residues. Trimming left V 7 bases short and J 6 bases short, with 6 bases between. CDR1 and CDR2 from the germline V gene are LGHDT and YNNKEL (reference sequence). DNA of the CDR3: TGTGCCAGCACCGGCGCCGGGGAGCTGTTTTTT. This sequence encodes CASTGAGELFF.

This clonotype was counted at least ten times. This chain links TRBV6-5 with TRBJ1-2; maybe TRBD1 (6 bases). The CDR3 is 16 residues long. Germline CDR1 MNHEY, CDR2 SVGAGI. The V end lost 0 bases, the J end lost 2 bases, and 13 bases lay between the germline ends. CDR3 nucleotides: TGTGCCAGCAGTTACTCGATGGGGGGCGGCAACTATGGCTACACCTTC. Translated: CASSYSMGGGNYGYTF.

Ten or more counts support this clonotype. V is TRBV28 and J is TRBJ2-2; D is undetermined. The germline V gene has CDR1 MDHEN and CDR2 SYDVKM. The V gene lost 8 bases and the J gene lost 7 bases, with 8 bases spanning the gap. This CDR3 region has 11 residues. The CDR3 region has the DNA TGTGCCAGCGGGATAAGCGGGGAGCTGTTTTTT. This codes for CASGISGELFF.

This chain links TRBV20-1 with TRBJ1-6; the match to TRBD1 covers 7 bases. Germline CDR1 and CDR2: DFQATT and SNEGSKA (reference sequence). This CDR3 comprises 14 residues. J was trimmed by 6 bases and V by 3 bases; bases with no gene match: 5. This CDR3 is CSAREQGINSPLHF. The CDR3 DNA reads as TGCAGTGCTAGGGAACAGGGGATTAATTCACCCCTCCACTTT.

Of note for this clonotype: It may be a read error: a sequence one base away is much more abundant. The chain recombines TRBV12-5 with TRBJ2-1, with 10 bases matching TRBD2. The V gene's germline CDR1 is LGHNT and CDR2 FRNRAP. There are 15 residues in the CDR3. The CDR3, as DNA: TGTGCTAGTGGTGCTAGCGGGAGCTCCTACAATAAGCAGTTCTTC. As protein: CASGASGSSYNKQFF.

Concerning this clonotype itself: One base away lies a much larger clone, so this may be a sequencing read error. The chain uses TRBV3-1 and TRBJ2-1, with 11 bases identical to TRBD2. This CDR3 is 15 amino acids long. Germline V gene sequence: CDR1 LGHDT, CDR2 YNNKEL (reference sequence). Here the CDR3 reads CAGSTILAGAYEQFF. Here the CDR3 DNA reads TGTGCCGGCAGTACCATACTAGCGGGAGCGTATGAGCAGTTCTTC.

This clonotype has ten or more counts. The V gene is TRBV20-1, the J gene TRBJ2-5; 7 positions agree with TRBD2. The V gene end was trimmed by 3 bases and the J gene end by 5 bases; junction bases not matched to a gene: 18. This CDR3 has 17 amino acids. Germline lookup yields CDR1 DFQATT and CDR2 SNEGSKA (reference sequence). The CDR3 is CSASVPGSGGIAETQYF. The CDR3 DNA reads TGCAGTGCTAGCGTCCCGGGGTCGGGAGGAATTGCGGAGACCCAGTACTTC.

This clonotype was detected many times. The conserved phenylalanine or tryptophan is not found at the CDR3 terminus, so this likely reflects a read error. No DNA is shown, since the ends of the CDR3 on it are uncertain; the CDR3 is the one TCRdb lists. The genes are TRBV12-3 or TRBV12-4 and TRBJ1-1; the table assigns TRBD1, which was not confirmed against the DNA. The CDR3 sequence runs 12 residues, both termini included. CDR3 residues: CASSFGGQGPRM.

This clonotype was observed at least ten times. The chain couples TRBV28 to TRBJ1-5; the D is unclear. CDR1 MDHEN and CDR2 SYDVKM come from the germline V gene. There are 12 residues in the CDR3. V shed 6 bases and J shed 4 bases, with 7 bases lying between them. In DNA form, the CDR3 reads TGTGCCAGCAGGGACCTAAATCAGCCCCAGCATTTT. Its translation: CASRDLNQPQHF.

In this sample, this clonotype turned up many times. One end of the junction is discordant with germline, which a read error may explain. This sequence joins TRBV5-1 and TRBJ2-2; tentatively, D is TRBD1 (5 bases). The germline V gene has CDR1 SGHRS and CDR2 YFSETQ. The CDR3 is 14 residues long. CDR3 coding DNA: TGTGCCAGCAGCTTAGGGGTGAACACCGGGGAGCTGTTTTTT. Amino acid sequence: CASSLGVNTGELFF.

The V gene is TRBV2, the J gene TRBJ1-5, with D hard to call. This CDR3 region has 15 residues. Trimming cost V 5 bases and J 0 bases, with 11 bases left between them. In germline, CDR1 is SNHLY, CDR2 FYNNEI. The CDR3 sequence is CASSWVRSSNQPQHF. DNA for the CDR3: TGTGCCAGCAGTTGGGTTAGGAGTAGCAATCAGCCCCAGCATTTT.